One sample yielded the 6 T cell receptor beta chains listed below, sequenced in a study of tumour-infiltrating T cells in Burkitt lymphoma. Data came from immunoSEQ multiplex PCR; TCRdb stores just in-frame clones and leaves some out. In the table there are thousands of clones, around a tenth of which are singletons. The sample was tumor tissue. The origin of the receptors is a human donor with diffuse large B-cell lymphoma.

Details on this clone: The junction and the germline gene differ at one end; a read error may be behind it. The V call is TRBV9, the J call TRBJ2-6; 11 bases align to TRBD1. CDR3 length: 18 amino acids. CDR1 SGDLS and CDR2 YYNGEE come from the germline V gene. The CDR3 here is CASSVFGTGGSGVNVLTF. CDR3 in DNA: TGTGCCAGCAGCGTATTCGGGACAGGGGGATCTGGGGTCAACGTCCTGACTTTC.

This clone was seen more than once but under ten times. This sequence joins TRBV2 and TRBJ2-1; D call uncertain. V lost 6 bases and J lost 3, with 6 bases in between. Germline V gene data show CDR1 as SNHLY and CDR2 as FYNNEI. The CDR3 extends over 12 amino acids. The CDR3 DNA is TGTGCCAGCAGCGCAGGCTACAATGAGCAGTTCTTC. Its protein product is CASSAGYNEQFF.

This rearrangement joins TRBV6-1 to TRBJ1-2, with TRBD1 as a possible D gene (6 bases). Trimming pared 6 bases from V and 6 bases from J, leaving 17 bases between. Germline V gives CDR1 MNHNS, CDR2 SASEGT. This CDR3 is built from 14 residues. The CDR3 here is CASRKGQNSDGYTF. Written as DNA, the CDR3 is TGTGCCAGCAGAAAAGGACAGAACAGCGATGGCTACACCTTC.

The table lists this clone with a few counts. The genes are TRBV7-9 and TRBJ1-2, with D perhaps matching TRBD1 (6 bases). Germline CDR1 reads SEHNR; CDR2 reads FQNEAQ (reference sequence). The CDR3 consists of 14 residues. V was clipped by 5 bases and J by 3 bases, with 13 bases between them. In nucleotides, the CDR3 is TGTGCCAGCAGCCTTCTCGGGGGCGACTATGGCTACACCTTC. The encoded protein is CASSLLGGDYGYTF.

This clone was counted only a few times. The V call is TRBV11-2, the J call TRBJ1-5; D is uncertain. The germline V and J ends were trimmed by 1 base and 9 bases, with 7 bases remaining between them. CDR1 SGHAT and CDR2 FQNNGV come from the germline V gene. This CDR3 spans 12 amino acids. CDR3 loop: CASSLVIGPQHF. The CDR3 bases are TGTGCCAGCAGCTTAGTAATCGGGCCCCAGCATTTT.

The V call is TRBV19, the J call TRBJ1-2; D is ambiguous. The V end was cut by 3 bases, the J end by 2 bases, with 7 bases between. Per the germline V gene, CDR1 is LNHDA and CDR2 is SQIVND (reference sequence). This CDR3 comprises 13 residues. CDR3: CASSIFVNYGYTF. The CDR3 coding sequence is TGTGCCAGTAGTATTTTTGTGAACTATGGCTACACCTTC.